A single sample is the source of the 17 T cell receptor beta chains below, sequenced in a study of OX40 agonist ivuxolimab in advanced cancers. Using immunoSEQ multiplex PCR, the repertoire was profiled, and TCRdb retains in-frame clones only, with some absent. The table lists 68,000 or so clones, just over 85% of them singletons. The sequencing here drew on CD4+ or CD8+ T cells sorted from blood, taken in a trial of the OX40 agonist ivuxolimab. These receptors came from an adult with an advanced solid tumor such as melanoma, head and neck, liver or kidney cancer.

Only a few counts were recorded for this clone. The chain joins TRBV20-1 to TRBJ1-2; no clear D gene. The CDR3 totals 11 residues. From germline, CDR1 is DFQATT and CDR2 SNEGSKA (reference sequence). CDR3 nucleotides: TGCATCACCGGGGATGGCCGGGGCTACACCTTC. Amino acid sequence: CITGDGRGYTF.

This clone was seen just once. Its ends do not fully match the called genes, so a read error is possible. This sequence joins TRBV19 and TRBJ1-2; no clear D gene. The germline gives CDR1 LNHDA, CDR2 SQIVND (reference sequence). This CDR3 comprises 12 residues. The CDR3 region is CASSIPDGGLSF. The CDR3 DNA reads as TGTGCCAGTAGTATCCCAGACGGAGGGCTCTCCTTC.

The chain carries TRBV7-2 and TRBJ1-1; D unclear. CDR3 length: 12 residues. Trimming removed 2 bases from V and 4 bases from J, with 5 bases in between. In germline, CDR1 is SGHTA, CDR2 FQGNSA. This CDR3 is CASSLIGTEAFF. CDR3 nucleotide sequence: TGTGCCAGCAGCTTAATTGGCACTGAAGCTTTCTTT.

The CDR3 loop is CASSKSGGANIQYF. DNA for the CDR3: TGTGCCAGTAGTAAGAGCGGGGGGGCGAACATTCAGTACTTC. The genes are TRBV19 and TRBJ2-4, with TRBD2 matching over 10 bases. The CDR3 is 14 amino acids. Losses at the gene ends were 4 bases for V and 7 bases for J; bases not matched to a gene: 4. CDR1 is LNHDA and CDR2 is SQIVND in the germline V gene (reference sequence).

The V and J genes are TRBV28 and TRBJ1-2, with a weak D call TRBD1 (5 bases). CDR3 length: 14 amino acids. The V and J ends lost 2 bases and 6 bases respectively, with 13 bases between them. Germline CDR1 reads MDHEN; CDR2 reads SYDVKM. As DNA, the CDR3 is TGTGCCAGCAGTTTAGGGGGTCTCAGGAATGGCTACACCTTC. Amino acids: CASSLGGLRNGYTF.

The chain uses TRBV30 and TRBJ2-2; D uncertain. The CDR3 covers 16 residues. Between the trimmed V and J ends, which lost 6 bases and 0 bases, there was a span of 17 bases. From germline, CDR1 is GTSNPN and CDR2 SVGIG (reference sequence). The CDR3: CACPRRLSSNTGELFF. CDR3 nucleotides: TGTGCCTGTCCTAGGCGACTCAGCTCGAACACCGGGGAGCTGTTTTTT.

The V gene is TRBV7-9, the J gene TRBJ2-5; unclear D gene. Germline assignment: CDR1 SEHNR and CDR2 FQNEAQ (reference sequence). Trimming removed 3 bases from V and 4 bases from J, with 12 bases in between. There are 14 residues in the CDR3. The CDR3 DNA reads TGTGCCAGCAGCTTTGGACGGATCACAGAGACCCAGTACTTC. It is translated as CASSFGRITETQYF. Filled out from reference TRBV7-9 and TRBJ2-5, the complete variable domain reads DTGVSQNPRHKITKRGQNVTFRCDPISEHNRLYWYRQTLGQGPEFLTYFQNEAQLEKSRLLSDRFSAERPKGSFSTLEIQRTEQGDSAMYLCASSFGRITETQYFGPGTRLLVL.

This clone was found a few times. This chain connects TRBV9 to TRBJ1-1, with unresolved D. The CDR3 has 13 amino acids. V was trimmed by 2 bases and J by 1 base, leaving 6 bases between them. The germline V gene encodes CDR1 SGDLS and CDR2 YYNGEE. The CDR3 is CASSVLGNTEAFF. CDR3 coding DNA: TGTGCCAGCAGCGTCCTAGGGAACACTGAAGCTTTCTTT.

This chain uses TRBV27 with TRBJ2-6; D remains unclear. Trimming took 4 bases from V and 4 from J, leaving 8 bases between them. The CDR3 loop spans 14 amino acids. Germline CDR1 and CDR2: MNHEY and SMNVEV (reference sequence). The CDR3 coding sequence is TGTGCCAGCAGTTCCTCGTGGGGGGCCAACGTCCTGACTTTC. It yields the protein CASSSSWGANVLTF.

In regard to this clone: This may stem from a read error, because a much larger clone lies one nucleotide away. The chain combines TRBV9 with TRBJ2-3, with a tentative D call TRBD1 (5 bases). Trimming stripped 4 bases from V and 1 base from J, with 7 bases between. In germline, CDR1 is SGDLS, CDR2 YYNGEE. The CDR3 extends over 13 amino acids. The CDR3 DNA reads TGTGCCAGCAGCTTACAGGGCACAGATACGCAGTATTTT. Its translation: CASSLQGTDTQYF.

The chain has TRBV10-2 and TRBJ1-1, with D perhaps TRBD1 (5 bases). This CDR3 contains 11 residues. The germline V and J ends were trimmed by 7 bases and 10 bases, with 13 bases remaining between them. Germline loops: CDR1 WSHSY, CDR2 SAAADI. CDR3 in amino acids: CASTVDRGAFF. The DNA of the CDR3 is TGCGCCAGCACCGTCGACAGAGGAGCTTTCTTT.

The CDR3 sequence: CASSPVTGGSYGYTF. The DNA of the CDR3 is TGCGCCAGCAGCCCAGTGACAGGGGGCAGCTATGGCTACACCTTC. The chain recombines TRBV5-1 with TRBJ1-2, with 10 bases aligning to TRBD1. V lost 4 bases to trimming and J lost 4 bases; unmatched junction nucleotides: 7. This CDR3 has 15 amino acids. The germline V gene encodes CDR1 SGHRS and CDR2 YFSETQ. Drawing the rest from reference TRBV5-1 and TRBJ1-2, the complete variable domain is KAGVTQTPRYLIKTRGQQVTLSCSPISGHRSVSWYQQTPGQGLQFLFEYFSETQRNKGNFPGRFSGRQFSNSRSEMNVSTLELGDSALYLCASSPVTGGSYGYTFGSGTRLTVV.

V and J are TRBV18 and TRBJ1-5; D is unresolved. V gave up 1 base and J gave up 6 bases, with 7 bases separating them. This CDR3 region has 13 residues. Per germline, CDR1 KGHSH and CDR2 LQKENI. The DNA for the CDR3 is TGTGCCAGCTCACCACAAGGAGGTCAGCCCCAGCATTTT. Amino acids: CASSPQGGQPQHF.

This clone appeared a single time. The chain has TRBV9 and TRBJ2-5; TRBD2 agrees at 10 bases. The V gene's germline CDR1 is SGDLS and CDR2 YYNGEE. J gave up 5 bases and V 1 base, and 5 bases lay outside the gene matches. CDR3 length: 15 amino acids. CDR3 sequence: CASSVTSGETETQYF. CDR3 coding DNA: TGTGCCAGCAGCGTAACTAGCGGGGAAACGGAGACCCAGTACTTC.

V gene TRBV5-1 combines with J gene TRBJ1-5; the D gene is possibly TRBD1 (5 bases). Deletions cut 4 bases from V and 1 base from J, with 9 bases between. Per the germline V gene, CDR1 is SGHRS and CDR2 is YFSETQ. This CDR3 comprises 14 residues. CDR3 sequence: CASSPQGSNQPQHF. The CDR3 bases are TGCGCCAGCAGCCCCCAGGGAAGCAATCAGCCCCAGCATTTT.

The rearrangement links TRBV25-1 to TRBJ1-1, with 7 bases that match TRBD1. This CDR3 contains 15 residues. V gave up 6 bases and J gave up 2 bases; unmatched junction bases: 9. Germline V gene lookup returns CDR1 MGHDK and CDR2 SYGVNS. CDR3 sequence reads: CASRRGQILNTEAFF. The CDR3 bases are TGTGCCAGCAGAAGGGGACAGATCCTTAACACTGAAGCTTTCTTT.

CDR3 protein: CASSLEGFAGELFF. The CDR3 bases are TGCGCCAGCAGCTTGGAAGGTTTTGCCGGGGAGCTGTTTTTT. V is TRBV5-1 and J is TRBJ2-2; D gene uncertain. This CDR3 is built from 14 residues. Germline CDR1 is SGHRS and CDR2 is YFSETQ. Trimming shortened V by 0 bases and J by 6 bases, and 9 bases separated the two germline ends. Full variable domain (missing parts from reference TRBV5-1 and TRBJ2-2): KAGVTQTPRYLIKTRGQQVTLSCSPISGHRSVSWYQQTPGQGLQFLFEYFSETQRNKGNFPGRFSGRQFSNSRSEMNVSTLELGDSALYLCASSLEGFAGELFFGEGSRLTVL.